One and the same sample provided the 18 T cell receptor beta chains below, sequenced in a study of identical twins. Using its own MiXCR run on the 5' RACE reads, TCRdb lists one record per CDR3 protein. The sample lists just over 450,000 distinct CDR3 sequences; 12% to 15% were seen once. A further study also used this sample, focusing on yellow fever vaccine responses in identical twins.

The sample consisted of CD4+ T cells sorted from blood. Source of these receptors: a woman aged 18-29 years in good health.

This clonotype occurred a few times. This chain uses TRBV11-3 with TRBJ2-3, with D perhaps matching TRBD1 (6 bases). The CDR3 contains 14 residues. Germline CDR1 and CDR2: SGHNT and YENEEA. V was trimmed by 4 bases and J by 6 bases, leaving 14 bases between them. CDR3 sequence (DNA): TGTGCCAGCAGCTCCACAGGGTTATCGGATACGCAGTATTTT. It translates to CASSSTGLSDTQYF. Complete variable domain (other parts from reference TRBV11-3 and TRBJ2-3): EAGVVQSPRYKIIEKKQPVAFWCNPISGHNTLYWYLQNLGQGPELLIRYENEEAVDDSQLPKDRFSAERLKGVDSTLKIQPAELGDSAVYLCASSSTGLSDTQYFGPGTRLTVL.

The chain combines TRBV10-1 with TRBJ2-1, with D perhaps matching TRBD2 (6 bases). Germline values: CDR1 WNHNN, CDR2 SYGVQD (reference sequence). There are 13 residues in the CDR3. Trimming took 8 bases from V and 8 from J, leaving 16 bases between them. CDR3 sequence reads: CASSGLRRDEQFF. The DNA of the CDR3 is TGCGCCAGCTCTGGACTAAGGCGCGATGAGCAGTTCTTC.

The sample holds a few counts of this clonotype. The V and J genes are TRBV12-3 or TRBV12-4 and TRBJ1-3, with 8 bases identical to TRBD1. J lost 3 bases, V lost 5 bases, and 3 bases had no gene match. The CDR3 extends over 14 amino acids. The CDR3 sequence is CASSGQGLGNTIYF. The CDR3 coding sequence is TGTGCCAGCAGTGGACAGGGACTTGGAAACACCATATATTTT.

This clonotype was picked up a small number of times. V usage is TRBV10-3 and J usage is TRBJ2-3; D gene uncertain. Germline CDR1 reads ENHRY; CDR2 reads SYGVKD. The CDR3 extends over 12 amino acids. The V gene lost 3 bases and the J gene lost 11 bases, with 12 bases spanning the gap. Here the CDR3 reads CAISEREWGQYF. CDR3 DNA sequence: TGTGCCATCAGTGAAAGGGAATGGGGGCAGTATTTT.

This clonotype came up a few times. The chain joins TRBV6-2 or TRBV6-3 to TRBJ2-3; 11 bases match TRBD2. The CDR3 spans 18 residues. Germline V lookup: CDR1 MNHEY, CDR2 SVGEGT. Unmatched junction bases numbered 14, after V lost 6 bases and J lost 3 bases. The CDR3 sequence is CASSRQTSGTGWTDTQYF. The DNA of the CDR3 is TGTGCCAGCAGCCGACAGACTAGCGGGACGGGGTGGACAGATACGCAGTATTTT.

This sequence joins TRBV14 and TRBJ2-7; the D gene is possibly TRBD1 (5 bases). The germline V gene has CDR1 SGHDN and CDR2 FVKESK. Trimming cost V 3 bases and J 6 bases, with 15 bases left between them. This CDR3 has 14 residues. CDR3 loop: CASSHQGPFVEQYF. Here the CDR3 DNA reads TGTGCCAGCAGCCACCAGGGCCCTTTCGTCGAGCAGTACTTC.

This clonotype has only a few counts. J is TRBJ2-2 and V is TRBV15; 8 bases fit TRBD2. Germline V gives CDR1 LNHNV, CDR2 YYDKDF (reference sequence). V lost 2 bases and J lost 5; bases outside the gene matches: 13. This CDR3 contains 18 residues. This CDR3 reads CATSRSRGGPGGTGELFF. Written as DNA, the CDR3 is TGTGCCACCAGCAGATCCCGGGGCGGACCGGGGGGGACCGGGGAGCTGTTTTTT.

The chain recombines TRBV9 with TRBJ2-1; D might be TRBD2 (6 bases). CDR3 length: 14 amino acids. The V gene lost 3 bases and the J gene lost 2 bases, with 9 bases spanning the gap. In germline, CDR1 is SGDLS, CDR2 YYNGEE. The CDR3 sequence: CASSDWGAYNEQFF. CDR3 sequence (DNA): TGTGCCAGCAGCGACTGGGGGGCCTACAATGAGCAGTTCTTC.

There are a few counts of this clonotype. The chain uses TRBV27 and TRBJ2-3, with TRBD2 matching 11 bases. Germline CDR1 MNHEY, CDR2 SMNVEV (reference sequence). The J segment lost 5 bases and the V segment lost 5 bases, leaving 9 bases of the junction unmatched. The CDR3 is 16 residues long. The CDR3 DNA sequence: TGTGCCAGCAGTATCTTAGCGGGGGGGCGGCAAGATACGCAGTATTTT. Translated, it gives CASSILAGGRQDTQYF.

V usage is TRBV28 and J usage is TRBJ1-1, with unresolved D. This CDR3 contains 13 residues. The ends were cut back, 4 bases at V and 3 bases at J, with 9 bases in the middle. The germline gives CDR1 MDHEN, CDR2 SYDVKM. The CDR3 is CASSSIPYTEAFF. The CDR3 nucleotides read TGTGCCAGCAGTTCTATACCTTACACTGAAGCTTTCTTT.

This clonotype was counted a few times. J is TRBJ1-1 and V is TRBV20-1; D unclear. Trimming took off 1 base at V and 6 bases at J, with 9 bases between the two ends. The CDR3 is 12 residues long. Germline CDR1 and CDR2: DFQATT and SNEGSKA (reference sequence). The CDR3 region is CSARAGYSEAFF. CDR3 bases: TGCAGTGCTAGAGCGGGGTATTCTGAAGCTTTCTTT.

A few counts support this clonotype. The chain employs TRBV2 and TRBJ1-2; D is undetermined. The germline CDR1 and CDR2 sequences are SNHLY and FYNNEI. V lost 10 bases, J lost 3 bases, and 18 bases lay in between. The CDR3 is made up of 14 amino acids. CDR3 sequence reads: CAIQGPTVYYGYTF. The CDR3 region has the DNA TGTGCCATCCAAGGCCCGACGGTCTACTATGGCTACACCTTC.

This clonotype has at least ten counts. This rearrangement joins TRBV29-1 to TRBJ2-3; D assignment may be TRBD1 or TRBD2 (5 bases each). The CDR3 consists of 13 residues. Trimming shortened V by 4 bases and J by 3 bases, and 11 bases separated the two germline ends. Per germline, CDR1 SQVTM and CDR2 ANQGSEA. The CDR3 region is CSVVLGGTDTQYF. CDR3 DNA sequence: TGCAGCGTTGTTCTTGGGGGAACAGATACGCAGTATTTT.

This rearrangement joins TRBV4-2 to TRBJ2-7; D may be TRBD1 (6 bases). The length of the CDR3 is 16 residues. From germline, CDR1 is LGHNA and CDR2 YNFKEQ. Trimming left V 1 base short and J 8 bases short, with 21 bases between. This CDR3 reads CASSQAVGDTRGKQYF. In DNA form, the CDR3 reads TGTGCCAGCAGCCAAGCTGTAGGGGACACCCGAGGGAAGCAGTACTTC.

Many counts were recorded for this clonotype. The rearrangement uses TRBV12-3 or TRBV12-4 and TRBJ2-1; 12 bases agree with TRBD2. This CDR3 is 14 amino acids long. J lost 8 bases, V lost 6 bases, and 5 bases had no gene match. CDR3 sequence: CASRASGRADEQFF. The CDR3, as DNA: TGTGCCAGCAGGGCTAGCGGGAGGGCCGATGAGCAGTTCTTC.

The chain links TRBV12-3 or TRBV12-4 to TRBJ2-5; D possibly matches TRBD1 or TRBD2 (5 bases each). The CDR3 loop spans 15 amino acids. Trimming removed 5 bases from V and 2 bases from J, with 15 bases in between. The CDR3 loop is CASSPEGRQQETQYF. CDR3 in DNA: TGTGCCAGCAGTCCCGAGGGGCGACAGCAAGAGACCCAGTACTTC.

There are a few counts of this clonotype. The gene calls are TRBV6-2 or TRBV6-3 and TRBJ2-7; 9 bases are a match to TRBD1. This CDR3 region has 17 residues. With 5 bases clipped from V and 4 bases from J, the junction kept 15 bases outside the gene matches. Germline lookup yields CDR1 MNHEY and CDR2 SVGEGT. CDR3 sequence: CASSPQFTGTGRYEQYF. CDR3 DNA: TGTGCCAGCAGTCCTCAATTCACCGGGACAGGGAGATACGAGCAGTACTTC.

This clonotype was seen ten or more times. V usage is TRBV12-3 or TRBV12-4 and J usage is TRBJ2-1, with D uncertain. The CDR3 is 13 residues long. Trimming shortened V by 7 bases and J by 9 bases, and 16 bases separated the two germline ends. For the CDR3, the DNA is TGTGCCAGCAAAGGCACGGTGATTCGTGAGCAGTTCTTC. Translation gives CASKGTVIREQFF.